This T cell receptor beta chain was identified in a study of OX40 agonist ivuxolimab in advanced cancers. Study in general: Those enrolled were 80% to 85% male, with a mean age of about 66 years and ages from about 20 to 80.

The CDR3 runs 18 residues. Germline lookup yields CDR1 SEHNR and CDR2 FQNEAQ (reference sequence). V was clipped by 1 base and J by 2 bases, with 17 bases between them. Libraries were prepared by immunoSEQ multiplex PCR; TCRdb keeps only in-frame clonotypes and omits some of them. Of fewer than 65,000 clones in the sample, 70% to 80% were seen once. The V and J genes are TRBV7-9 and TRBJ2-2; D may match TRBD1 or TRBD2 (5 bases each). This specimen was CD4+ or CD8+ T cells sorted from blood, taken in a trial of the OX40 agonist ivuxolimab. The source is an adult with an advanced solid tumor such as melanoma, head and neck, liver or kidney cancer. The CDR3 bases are TGTGCCAGCAGCTTAGGGGGGTTCCGTCGTTCAAACACCGGGGAGCTGTTTTTT. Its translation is CASSLGGFRRSNTGELFF.